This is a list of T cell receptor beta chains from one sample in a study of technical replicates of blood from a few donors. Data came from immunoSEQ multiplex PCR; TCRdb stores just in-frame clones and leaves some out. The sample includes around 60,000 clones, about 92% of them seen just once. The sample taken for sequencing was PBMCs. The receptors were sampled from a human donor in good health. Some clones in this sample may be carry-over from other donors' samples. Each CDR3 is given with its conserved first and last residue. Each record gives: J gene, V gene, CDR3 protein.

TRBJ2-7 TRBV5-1 CASSPGLAVAYEQYF
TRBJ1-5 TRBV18 CASSIYRENQPQHF
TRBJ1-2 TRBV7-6 CASSSADRVQGYTF
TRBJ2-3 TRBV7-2 CASSLALPTDTQYF
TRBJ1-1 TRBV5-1 CASSKGQGMNTEAFF
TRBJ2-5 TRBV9 CASSVGRRLAGGQETQYF
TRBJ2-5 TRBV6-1 CASSGGGTQYF
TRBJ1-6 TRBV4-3 CASSRETASPLHF
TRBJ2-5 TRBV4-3 CASSRDYQETQYF
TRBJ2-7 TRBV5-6 CASSFDRVEQYF
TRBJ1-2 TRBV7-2 CASSPSAERDGYTF
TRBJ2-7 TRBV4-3 CASSQDTTGVIFSYEQYF
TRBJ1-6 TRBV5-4 CASSLGTGGVGSPLHF
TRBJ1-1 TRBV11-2 CASSVRDRGFGTEAFF
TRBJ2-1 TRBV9 CASSVGSGAGAYNEQFF
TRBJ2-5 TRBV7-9 CASSLASETQYF
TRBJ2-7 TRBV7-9 CASSSRQLTPEYEQYF
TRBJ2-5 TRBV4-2 CASSQGLAGEETQYF
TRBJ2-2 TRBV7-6 CASSFPRQGGDTGELFF
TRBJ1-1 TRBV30 CAWSPGTASEAFF
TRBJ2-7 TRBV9 CASSVEPSGSGQTYEQYF
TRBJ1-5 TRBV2 CASRGQNGNQPQHF
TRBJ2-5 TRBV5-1 CASSPRVAGAHETQYF
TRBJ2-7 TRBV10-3 CAIKERGEQYF
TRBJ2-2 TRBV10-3 CAIRPQGAGGELFF
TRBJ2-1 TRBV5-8 CASSPRLAGDINEQFF
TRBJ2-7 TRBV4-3 CASSQDGFGSYEQYF
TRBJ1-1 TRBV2 CASSENRGNTEAFF
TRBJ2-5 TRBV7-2 CASSDLGQVGTQYF
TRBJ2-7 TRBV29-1 CSAGQGSYEQYF
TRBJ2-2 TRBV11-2 CASSEETGSNTGELFF
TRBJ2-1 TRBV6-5 CASSPPGVNEQFF
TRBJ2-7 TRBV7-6 CASSFTGTGVSYEQYF
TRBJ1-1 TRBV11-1 CASSPRTGGGKTEAFF
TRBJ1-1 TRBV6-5 CASSYSGPPGTEAFF